This passage covers 19 T cell receptor beta chains from one sample sequenced in a study of human thymus T cells. TCRdb's table, derived via immunoSEQ multiplex PCR, lists solely in-frame clones and lacks some. The sample lists roughly 130,000 clones, about 95% seen once, with around 0.024% in the top ten. In corrective heart surgery, resections were taken, and these provided the thymus tissue. The material sequenced was thymus tissue. Source of these receptors: a boy less than two years old with a congenital heart defect but otherwise immunologically healthy.

The rearrangement uses TRBV7-9 and TRBJ2-7; D gene unclear. This CDR3 has 13 amino acids. CDR1 and CDR2 (germline): SEHNR, FQNEAQ (reference sequence). Trimming took 0 bases from V and 3 from J, leaving 6 bases between them. The CDR3 bases are TGTGCCAGCAGCTTAGCCGTAGGCTACGAGCAGTACTTC. It yields the protein CASSLAVGYEQYF. The whole variable domain, remainder taken from reference TRBV7-9 and TRBJ2-7, is DTGVSQNPRHKITKRGQNVTFRCDPISEHNRLYWYRQTLGQGPEFLTYFQNEAQLEKSRLLSDRFSAERPKGSFSTLEIQRTEQGDSAMYLCASSLAVGYEQYFGPGTRLTVT.

The chain employs TRBV6-6 and TRBJ1-2; no definite D call. This CDR3 comprises 14 residues. V shed 0 bases and J shed 1 base, with 6 bases lying between them. The germline CDR1 and CDR2 sequences are MNHNY and SVGAGI (reference sequence). The CDR3 spells CASSYSRDNYGYTF. For the CDR3, the DNA is TGTGCCAGCAGTTACTCAAGGGATAACTATGGCTACACCTTC.

V usage is TRBV28 and J usage is TRBJ1-1; D remains unclear. The CDR3 is 17 residues long. CDR1 MDHEN and CDR2 SYDVKM come from the germline V gene. V lost 3 bases and J 1 base, leaving 18 bases between the germline ends. The CDR3 loop reads CASSLYLLSFGNTEAFF. CDR3 sequence (DNA): TGTGCCAGCAGTTTGTATCTGCTATCGTTTGGGAACACTGAAGCTTTCTTT.

The chain is built from TRBV4-2 and TRBJ1-4, with D hard to call. The germline V gene encodes CDR1 LGHNA and CDR2 YNFKEQ. The V and J ends lost 2 bases and 7 bases respectively, with 14 bases between them. The CDR3 loop spans 15 amino acids. CDR3 residues: CASSQHESDGEKLFF. DNA of the CDR3: TGTGCCAGCAGCCAACACGAGAGCGATGGTGAAAAACTGTTTTTT.

The V call is TRBV9, the J call TRBJ2-3; 7 nucleotides match TRBD2. Trimming took 4 bases from V and 5 from J; bases not matched to a gene: 10. Germline CDR1 is SGDLS and CDR2 is YYNGEE. CDR3 length: 15 amino acids. CDR3 region: CASSSWTRKVDTQYF. CDR3 sequence (DNA): TGTGCCAGCAGCTCATGGACTAGGAAGGTAGATACGCAGTATTTT.

The chain has TRBV7-2 and TRBJ2-5, with 12 bases identical to TRBD1. This CDR3 is 19 amino acids long. CDR1 is SGHTA, CDR2 FQGNSA, per germline. The trim removed 8 bases at V and 5 bases at J, leaving 21 bases unmatched. CDR3 sequence: CASQKGTGGAGFFGETQYF. The CDR3 DNA reads as TGTGCCAGCCAGAAGGGGACAGGGGGCGCGGGGTTTTTTGGGGAGACCCAGTACTTC.

The chain is built from TRBV5-1 and TRBJ2-4; 10 bases agree with TRBD1. From germline, CDR1 is SGHRS and CDR2 YFSETQ. The V gene end was trimmed by 4 bases and the J gene end by 6 bases; junction bases not matched to a gene: 10. The CDR3 sequence is 16 residues long. The chain's CDR3 is CASSPTRDRGRNIQYF. CDR3 DNA: TGCGCCAGCAGCCCAACCCGGGACAGGGGACGAAACATTCAGTACTTC.

The chain combines TRBV10-3 with TRBJ1-2; D is undetermined. Trimming left V 6 bases short and J 2 bases short, with 7 bases between. The V gene's germline CDR1 is ENHRY and CDR2 SYGVKD. The CDR3 covers 12 residues. DNA for the CDR3: TGTGCCATCAGCCAGGCAAACTATGGCTACACCTTC. Its translation is CAISQANYGYTF.

This sequence joins TRBV2 and TRBJ1-5; D remains ambiguous. In germline, CDR1 is SNHLY, CDR2 FYNNEI. The CDR3 extends over 16 amino acids. The V end was cut by 11 bases, the J end by 5 bases, with 25 bases between. The CDR3 sequence is CACHCEGGNEDQPQHF. The CDR3 DNA reads TGTGCCTGTCACTGTGAGGGCGGAAATGAAGATCAGCCCCAGCATTTT.

V is TRBV28 and J is TRBJ1-5; D uncertain. V shed 7 bases and J shed 4 bases, with 11 bases lying between them. Germline V gene data show CDR1 as MDHEN and CDR2 as SYDVKM. CDR3 size: 13 residues. The CDR3 DNA follows: TGTGCCAGCACCCCTATCGGGAATCAGCCCCAGCATTTT. Amino acids: CASTPIGNQPQHF.

The chain has TRBV6-1 and TRBJ2-1; TRBD2 matches 13 bases. The CDR3 is 19 residues long. Trimming removed 2 bases from V and 4 bases from J; junction bases left unmatched: 11. Germline V gene sequence: CDR1 MNHNS, CDR2 SASEGT. The CDR3 coding sequence is TGTGCCAGCAGTGAATACCCCACTAGCGGGGGGGCCAGGTACAATGAGCAGTTCTTC. As protein: CASSEYPTSGGARYNEQFF.

This chain uses TRBV27 with TRBJ1-4; tentatively, D is TRBD1 (5 bases). The CDR3 spans 14 residues. Germline lookup yields CDR1 MNHEY and CDR2 SMNVEV (reference sequence). With 6 bases removed from V and 5 bases from J, the gap between germline ends came to 13 bases. This CDR3 reads CASRSTDVNEKLFF. CDR3 nucleotides: TGTGCCAGCAGATCGACAGACGTCAATGAAAAACTGTTTTTT.

This clone was picked up a small number of times. V is TRBV2 and J is TRBJ2-1, with D perhaps TRBD1 (6 bases). V lost 7 bases to trimming and J lost 10 bases, with 14 bases between them. The CDR3 is made up of 12 amino acids. Germline lookup yields CDR1 SNHLY and CDR2 FYNNEI. The CDR3 region has the DNA TGTGCCAGCAAAACACAGGGTCGCGAGCAGTTCTTC. This gives the protein CASKTQGREQFF.

The V and J genes are TRBV15 and TRBJ2-3, with 12 nucleotides matching TRBD2. V shed 3 bases and J 5 bases; nucleotides not matched to a gene: 3. The CDR3 covers 15 residues. Germline CDR1 reads LNHNV; CDR2 reads YYDKDF (reference sequence). CDR3 nucleotides: TGTGCCACCAGCAGCGAGACTAGCGGGGGAGATACGCAGTATTTT. Its translation: CATSSETSGGDTQYF.

The chain carries TRBV2 and TRBJ2-2, with D tentatively TRBD1 or TRBD2 (5 bases each). V lost 5 bases and J 4 bases, leaving 11 bases between the germline ends. Germline lookup yields CDR1 SNHLY and CDR2 FYNNEI. The length of the CDR3 is 14 residues. CDR3 coding DNA: TGTGCCAGCAGTACGGGGCGCGGCACCGGGGAGCTGTTTTTT. Translation gives CASSTGRGTGELFF. Looking up the rest from reference TRBV2 and TRBJ2-2 gives the full variable domain: EPEVTQTPSHQVTQMGQEVILRCVPISNHLYFYWYRQILGQKVEFLVSFYNNEISEKSEIFDDQFSVERPDGSNFTLKIRSTKLEDSAMYFCASSTGRGTGELFFGEGSRLTVL.

This clone has only a few counts. The rearrangement links TRBV7-2 to TRBJ2-5; TRBD2 aligns across 7 bases. J was trimmed by 5 bases and V by 2 bases; bases with no gene match: 11. This CDR3 region has 16 residues. Germline values: CDR1 SGHTA, CDR2 FQGNSA. In DNA, the CDR3 is TGTGCCAGCAGCTTATTGGGGGACTACTACCGGGAGACCCAGTACTTC. Translation: CASSLLGDYYRETQYF. Variable domain in full (rest from reference TRBV7-2 and TRBJ2-5): GAGVSQSPSNKVTEKGKDVELRCDPISGHTALYWYRQSLGQGLEFLIYFQGNSAPDKSGLPSDRFSAERTGGSVSTLTIQRTQQEDSAVYLCASSLLGDYYRETQYFGPGTRLLVL.

V is TRBV6-1 and J is TRBJ2-7; possibly TRBD1 for D (6 bases). V dropped 11 bases and J dropped 2 bases, with 10 bases sitting between them. Germline loops: CDR1 MNHNS, CDR2 SASEGT. This CDR3 is 11 amino acids long. Written as DNA, the CDR3 is TGTGCCGTTAGACAGGCCTACGAGCAGTACTTC. Its protein product is CAVRQAYEQYF.

This clone was seen only once. As DNA, the CDR3 is TGTGCCAGCAGTGAAATGCCAGGGAGGCTTCATGGGGAAAAACTGTTTTTT. It specifies CASSEMPGRLHGEKLFF. The chain uses TRBV2 and TRBJ1-4, with D possibly being TRBD1 (5 bases). The CDR3 runs to 17 residues. Germline loops: CDR1 SNHLY, CDR2 FYNNEI. The V gene lost 2 bases and the J gene lost 8 bases, with 21 bases spanning the gap.

The count of this clone is one. This chain links TRBV27 with TRBJ2-3; tentatively, D is TRBD2 (6 bases). Per germline, CDR1 MNHEY and CDR2 SMNVEV (reference sequence). Between the trimmed V and J ends, which lost 4 bases and 0 bases, there was a span of 23 bases. This CDR3 is 19 amino acids long. The CDR3 loop is CASSYEPPGALPSTDTQYF. The CDR3 DNA is TGTGCCAGCAGTTATGAGCCCCCGGGAGCCCTGCCGAGCACAGATACGCAGTATTTT.